This T cell receptor beta chain was obtained from a study of control samples from healthy donors and cancer patients. The germline gives CDR1 SGHTA, CDR2 FQGNSA. CDR3 length: 12 residues. V was cut by 7 bases and J by 4 bases, with 10 bases left in between. Using immunoSEQ multiplex PCR, the repertoire was profiled, and TCRdb retains in-frame clones only, with some absent. This sample yields 100,000 to 150,000 clones, of which around 94% are seen a single time; about 0.6% belongs to the top ten. The chain couples TRBV7-2 to TRBJ1-2; a possible D gene is TRBD1 (6 bases). Material: PBMCs. The TCR comes from a man older than 75 with head and neck cancer. The CDR3 here is CASTPDSYGYTF. CDR3 nucleotide sequence: TGTGCCAGCACTCCGGACAGCTATGGCTACACCTTC. Combining the CDR3 with reference TRBV7-2 and TRBJ1-2 gives the whole variable domain GAGVSQSPSNKVTEKGKDVELRCDPISGHTALYWYRQSLGQGLEFLIYFQGNSAPDKSGLPSDRFSAERTGGSVSTLTIQRTQQEDSAVYLCASTPDSYGYTFGSGTRLTVV.